This TCR beta chain stems from a study of cytomegalovirus exposure and HLA in healthy donors. 60 Vbeta and 13 Jbeta primers were used in PCR. TCRdb's copy holds only in-frame clones and misses some; the assay was immunoSEQ multiplex PCR. The profile shows approximately 190,000 clones, 77% of them singletons. This CDR3 spans 13 amino acids. CDR1 is SEHNR, CDR2 FQNEAQ, per germline (reference sequence). Trimming took off 6 bases at V and 0 bases at J, with 6 bases between the two ends. What was sequenced was PBMCs. The receptor was isolated from a woman between 25 and 40 years old in good health and CMV-seropositive. The chain is built from TRBV7-9 and TRBJ1-3; unclear D gene. For the CDR3, the DNA is TGTGCCAGCAGTAGTGACTCTGGAAACACCATATATTTT. This codes for CASSSDSGNTIYF.